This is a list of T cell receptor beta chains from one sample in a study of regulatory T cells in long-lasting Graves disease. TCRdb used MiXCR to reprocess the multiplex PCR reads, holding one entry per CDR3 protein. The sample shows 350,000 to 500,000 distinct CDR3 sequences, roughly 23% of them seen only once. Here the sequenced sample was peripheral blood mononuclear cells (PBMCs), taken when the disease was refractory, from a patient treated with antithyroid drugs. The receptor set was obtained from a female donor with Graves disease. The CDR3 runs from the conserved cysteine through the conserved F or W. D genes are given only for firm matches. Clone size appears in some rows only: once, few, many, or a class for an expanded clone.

TGCGCCAGCAGGGCAGGGGCGAGGACTGAAGCTTTCTTT CASRAGARTEAFF few TRBJ1-1 TRBV5-1 -
TGTGCCAGCAGTGCCCTCAGGGCTGGAACTAGCACAGATACGCAGTATTTT CASSALRAGTSTDTQYF few TRBJ2-3 TRBV25-1 -
TGCAGTGCTAGGGGGACAGGGGTGATTTACGAGCAGTACTTC CSARGTGVIYEQYF many TRBJ2-7 TRBV20-1 TRBD1
TGCAGTGCTAGCGGCCCGCTCCTCGGGGAGACCCAGTACTTC CSASGPLLGETQYF - TRBJ2-5 TRBV20-1 -
TGTGCCAGCAGTTTATACCCCTTGACTAGCAACACCGGGGAGCTGTTTTTT CASSLYPLTSNTGELFF many TRBJ2-2 TRBV27 TRBD2
TGCAGTGCTAGAAAAGGCCAAGAGACCCAGTACTTC CSARKGQETQYF many TRBJ2-5 TRBV20-1 -
TGTGCCAGCAGCATCGACAGTTACAATGAGCAGTTCTTC CASSIDSYNEQFF - TRBJ2-1 TRBV7-8 -
TGCAGTGGTTCCCTAGCCACCTACGAGCAGTACTTC CSGSLATYEQYF few TRBJ2-7 TRBV20-1 -
TGCAGTGCTAGTTTTAGCAATCAGCCCCAGCATTTT CSASFSNQPQHF few TRBJ1-5 TRBV20-1 -
TGTGCCAGCAGCGTTTCACAGAGCTCTGGAAACACCATATATTTT CASSVSQSSGNTIYF - TRBJ1-3 TRBV9 -
TGTGCCAGCAGTTCCCACCAGGCCGGTGATTCACCCCTCCACTTT CASSSHQAGDSPLHF many TRBJ1-6 TRBV12-3/TRBV12-4 -
TGTGCCAGCAGCTCGTACAGGCGGAGCGATCAGCCCCAGCATTTT CASSSYRRSDQPQHF few TRBJ1-5 TRBV7-8 -
TGTGCCAGCAGCTCCGGGGTAGCGGGAGGAGATACGCAGTATTTT CASSSGVAGGDTQYF - TRBJ2-3 TRBV2 TRBD2
TGTGCCAGCAGCTACCGGGACAGGAACACTGAAGCTTTCTTT CASSYRDRNTEAFF many TRBJ1-1 TRBV28 TRBD1
TGCGCCAGCAGCCGCAACGAGGGCCAGGGCTACGAGCAGTACTTC CASSRNEGQGYEQYF few TRBJ2-7 TRBV4-1 -
TGTGCCAGCAGTTTCTCGCGGGAGGTGGAGACCCAGTACTTC CASSFSREVETQYF many TRBJ2-5 TRBV27 TRBD2
TGTGCCAGCAGCCAAGGAACAGGACTAGCGGGAGGGCCCGACGAGCAGTACTTC CASSQGTGLAGGPDEQYF few TRBJ2-7 TRBV3-1 TRBD2
TGCAGTGCAGACACAGGGGTCACCGGGGAGCTGTTTTTT CSADTGVTGELFF - TRBJ2-2 TRBV20-1 TRBD1
TGTGCCAGCAGTGTATCTGGACTAATTAATCAGCCCCAGCATTTT CASSVSGLINQPQHF few TRBJ1-5 TRBV2 -
TGTGCCAGCGTCATGGGGGGTGGTCGGCAAGAGACCCAGTACTTC CASVMGGGRQETQYF many TRBJ2-5 TRBV2 -
TGTGCCAGCAGCCTTTCTGGGGCAGGGGGCTCCGAGACCCAGTACTTC CASSLSGAGGSETQYF - TRBJ2-5 TRBV14 TRBD1